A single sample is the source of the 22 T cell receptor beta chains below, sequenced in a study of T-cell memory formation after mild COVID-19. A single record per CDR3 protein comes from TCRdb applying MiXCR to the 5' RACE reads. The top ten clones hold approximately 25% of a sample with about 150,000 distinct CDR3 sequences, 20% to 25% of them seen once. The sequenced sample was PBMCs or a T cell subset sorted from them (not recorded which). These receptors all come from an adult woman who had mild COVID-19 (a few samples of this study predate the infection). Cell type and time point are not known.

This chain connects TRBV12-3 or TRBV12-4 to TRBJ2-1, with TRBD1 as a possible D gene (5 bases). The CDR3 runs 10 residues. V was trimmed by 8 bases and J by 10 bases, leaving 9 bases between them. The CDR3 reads CASGATEQFF. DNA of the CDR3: TGTGCCAGCGGGGCTACGGAGCAGTTCTTC.

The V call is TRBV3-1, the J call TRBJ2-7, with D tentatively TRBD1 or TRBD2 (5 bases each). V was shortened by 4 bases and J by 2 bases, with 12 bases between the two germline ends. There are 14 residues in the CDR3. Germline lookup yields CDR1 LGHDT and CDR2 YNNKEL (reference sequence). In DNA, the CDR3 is TGTGCCAGCAGCCTTTTTCTGGGACCCTACGAGCAGTACTTC. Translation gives CASSLFLGPYEQYF.

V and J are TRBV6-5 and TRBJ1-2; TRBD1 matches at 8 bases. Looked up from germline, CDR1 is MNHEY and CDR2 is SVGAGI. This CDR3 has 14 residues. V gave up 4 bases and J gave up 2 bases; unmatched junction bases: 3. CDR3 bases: TGTGCCAGCAGTTCTGACAGGGGAAACTATGGCTACACCTTC. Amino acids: CASSSDRGNYGYTF.

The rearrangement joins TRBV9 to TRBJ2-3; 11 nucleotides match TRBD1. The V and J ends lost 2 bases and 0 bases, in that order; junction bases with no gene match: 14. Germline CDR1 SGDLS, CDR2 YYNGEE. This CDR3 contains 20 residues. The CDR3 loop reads CASSVQGQGALLSSTDTQYF. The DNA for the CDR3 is TGTGCCAGCAGCGTCCAAGGACAGGGGGCTCTTCTTTCTAGCACAGATACGCAGTATTTT.

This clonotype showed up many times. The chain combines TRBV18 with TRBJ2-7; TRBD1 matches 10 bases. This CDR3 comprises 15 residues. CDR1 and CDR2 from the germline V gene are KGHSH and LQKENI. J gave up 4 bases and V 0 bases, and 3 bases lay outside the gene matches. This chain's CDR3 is CASSPPGTGVYEQYF. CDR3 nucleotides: TGTGCCAGCTCACCACCGGGGACAGGGGTTTACGAGCAGTACTTC.

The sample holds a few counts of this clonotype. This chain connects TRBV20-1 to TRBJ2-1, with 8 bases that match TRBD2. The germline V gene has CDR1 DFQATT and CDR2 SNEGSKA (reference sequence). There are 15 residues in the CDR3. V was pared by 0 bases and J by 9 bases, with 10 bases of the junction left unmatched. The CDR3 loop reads CSARDPGLDGSEQFF. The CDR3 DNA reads TGCAGTGCTAGAGATCCGGGACTAGACGGGAGTGAGCAGTTCTTC.

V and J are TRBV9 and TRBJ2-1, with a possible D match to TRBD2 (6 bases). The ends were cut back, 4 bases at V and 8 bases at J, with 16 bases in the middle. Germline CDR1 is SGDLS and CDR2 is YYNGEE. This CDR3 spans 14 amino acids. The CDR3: CASSSGRREDEQFF. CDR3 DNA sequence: TGTGCCAGCAGCTCCGGACGTAGGGAGGATGAGCAGTTCTTC.

In nucleotides, the CDR3 is TGTGCCAGCAGTTACTCGGGACCTGAGGACACTGAAGCTTTCTTT. It specifies CASSYSGPEDTEAFF. The chain carries TRBV6-5 and TRBJ1-1, with TRBD1 as a possible D gene (5 bases). There are 15 residues in the CDR3. Per the germline V gene, CDR1 is MNHEY and CDR2 is SVGAGI. Trimming cost V 0 bases and J 3 bases, with 11 bases left between them.

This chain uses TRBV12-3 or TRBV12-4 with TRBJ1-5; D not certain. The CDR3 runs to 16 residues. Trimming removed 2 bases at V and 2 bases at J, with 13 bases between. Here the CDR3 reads CASSLSGPSGNQPQHF. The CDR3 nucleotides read TGTGCCAGCAGTTTATCCGGACCTTCGGGCAATCAGCCCCAGCATTTT.

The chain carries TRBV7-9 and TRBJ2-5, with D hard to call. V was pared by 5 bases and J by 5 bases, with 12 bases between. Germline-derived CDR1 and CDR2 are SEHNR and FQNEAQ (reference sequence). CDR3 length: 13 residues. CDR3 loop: CASSLMDRETQYF. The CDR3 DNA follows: TGTGCCAGCAGCCTAATGGATCGTGAGACCCAGTACTTC. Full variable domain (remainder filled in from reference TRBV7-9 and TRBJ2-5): DTGVSQNPRHKITKRGQNVTFRCDPISEHNRLYWYRQTLGQGPEFLTYFQNEAQLEKSRLLSDRFSAERPKGSFSTLEIQRTEQGDSAMYLCASSLMDRETQYFGPGTRLLVL.

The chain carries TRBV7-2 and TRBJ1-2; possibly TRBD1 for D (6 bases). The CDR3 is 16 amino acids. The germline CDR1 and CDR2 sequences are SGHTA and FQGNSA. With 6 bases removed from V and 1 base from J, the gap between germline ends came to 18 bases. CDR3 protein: CASSQPGRGVNYGYTF. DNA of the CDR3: TGTGCCAGCAGTCAACCCGGGAGGGGGGTTAACTATGGCTACACCTTC.

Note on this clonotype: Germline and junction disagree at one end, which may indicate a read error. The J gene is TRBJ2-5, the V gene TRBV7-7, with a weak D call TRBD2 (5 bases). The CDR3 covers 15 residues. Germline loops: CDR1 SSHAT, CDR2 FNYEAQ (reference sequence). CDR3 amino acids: CASSLVIAPRETQYF. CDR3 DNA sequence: TGTGCTAGCAGCTTAGTGATAGCGCCTAGGGAGACCCAGTACTTC.

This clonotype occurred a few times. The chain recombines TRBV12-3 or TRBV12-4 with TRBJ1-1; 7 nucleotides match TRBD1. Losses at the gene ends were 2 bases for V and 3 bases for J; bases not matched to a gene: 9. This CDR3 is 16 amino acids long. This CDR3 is CASSLSFYRGDTEAFF. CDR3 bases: TGTGCCAGCAGTTTATCTTTCTACAGGGGCGACACTGAAGCTTTCTTT.

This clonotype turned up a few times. CDR3 amino acids: CAISEPNQPQHF. DNA for the CDR3: TGTGCCATCAGTGAGCCGAATCAGCCCCAGCATTTT. This chain connects TRBV10-3 to TRBJ1-5, with D unresolved. The CDR3 is 12 residues long. V lost 2 bases and J lost 4, with 3 bases in between. Germline lookup yields CDR1 ENHRY and CDR2 SYGVKD.

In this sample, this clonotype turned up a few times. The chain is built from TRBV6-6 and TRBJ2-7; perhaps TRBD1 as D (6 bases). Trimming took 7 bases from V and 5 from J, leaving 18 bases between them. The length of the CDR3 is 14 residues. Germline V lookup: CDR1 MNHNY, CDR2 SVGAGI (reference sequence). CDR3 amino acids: CASTTKSWGHEQYF. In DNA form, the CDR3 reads TGTGCCAGCACCACAAAATCCTGGGGGCACGAGCAGTACTTC.

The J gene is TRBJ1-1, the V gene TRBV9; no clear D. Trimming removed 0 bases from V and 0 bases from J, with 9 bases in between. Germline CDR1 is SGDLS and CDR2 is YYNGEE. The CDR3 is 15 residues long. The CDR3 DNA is TGTGCCAGCAGCGTAGGGCAGAGCCTGAACACTGAAGCTTTCTTT. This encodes CASSVGQSLNTEAFF.

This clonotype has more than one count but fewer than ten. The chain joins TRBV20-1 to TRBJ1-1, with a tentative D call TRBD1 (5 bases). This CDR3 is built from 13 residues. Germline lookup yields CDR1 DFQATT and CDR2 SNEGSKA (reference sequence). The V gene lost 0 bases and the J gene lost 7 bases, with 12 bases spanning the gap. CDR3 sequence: CSARDLQGGEAFF. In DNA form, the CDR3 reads TGCAGTGCTAGAGATCTGCAGGGTGGTGAAGCTTTCTTT.

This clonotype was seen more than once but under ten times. The CDR3 sequence: CASSSQDGRNQPQHF. The CDR3 DNA follows: TGTGCCAGCAGCTCCCAGGATGGGAGGAATCAGCCCCAGCATTTT. The chain couples TRBV12-3 or TRBV12-4 to TRBJ1-5; no clear D gene. The CDR3 has 15 residues. The ends were cut back, 6 bases at V and 4 bases at J, with 16 bases in the middle.

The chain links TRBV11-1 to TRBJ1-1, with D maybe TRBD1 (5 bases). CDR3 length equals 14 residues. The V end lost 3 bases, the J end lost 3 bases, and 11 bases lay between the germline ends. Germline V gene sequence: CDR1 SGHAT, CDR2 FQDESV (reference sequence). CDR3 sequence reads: CASSLGPGYTEAFF. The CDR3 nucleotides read TGTGCCAGCAGCTTGGGGCCGGGATACACTGAAGCTTTCTTT.

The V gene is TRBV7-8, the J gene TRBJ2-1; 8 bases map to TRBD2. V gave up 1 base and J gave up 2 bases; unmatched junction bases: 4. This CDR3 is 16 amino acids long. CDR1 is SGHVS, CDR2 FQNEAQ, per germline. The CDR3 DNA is TGTGCCAGCAGCTTAGTGGGCGGGGGGACCTACAATGAGCAGTTCTTC. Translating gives CASSLVGGGTYNEQFF.

The CDR3 DNA follows: TGTGCCAGCAGCTTCGGGACTAGCGGGGAGAATGAGCAGTTCTTC. Residues: CASSFGTSGENEQFF. This sequence joins TRBV11-3 and TRBJ2-1; 13 bases fit TRBD2. V shed 3 bases and J 7 bases; nucleotides not matched to a gene: 3. This CDR3 is built from 15 residues. The germline CDR1 and CDR2 sequences are SGHNT and YENEEA.

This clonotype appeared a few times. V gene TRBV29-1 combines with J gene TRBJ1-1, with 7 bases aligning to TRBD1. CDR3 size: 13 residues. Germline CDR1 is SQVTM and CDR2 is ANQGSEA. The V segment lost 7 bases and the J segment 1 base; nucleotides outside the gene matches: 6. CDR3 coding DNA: TGCAGCGCACCGGGACAGAAGAACACTGAAGCTTTCTTT. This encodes CSAPGQKNTEAFF.